A selection of T cell receptor beta chains follows, all from one sample in a study of blood T cell repertoires in COVID-19. Clones were sequenced by immunoSEQ multiplex PCR, and TCRdb holds only the in-frame ones, with some missing. The sample records 290,000 or so clones, about 90% being singletons. The sequenced sample consisted of PBMCs or T cells enriched from blood (not recorded which). Every receptor here comes from a woman under 30 with acute COVID-19. The CDR3 runs from the conserved cysteine through the conserved F or W. D genes are given only for firm matches. Size tells how often a clone was seen (once, few, many) or the class of an expanded clone, and some rows leave it out.

J: TRBJ2-1; D: TRBD2; size: once; V: TRBV28; DNA: TGTGCCAGCAGTTATCTAGCGGGAGACCGCAATGAGCAGTTCTTC; CDR3: CASSYLAGDRNEQFF
J: TRBJ2-3; D: .; size: .; V: TRBV27; DNA: TGTGCCAGCAGTCGACTATCACAGGATACGCAGTATTTT; CDR3: CASSRLSQDTQYF
J: TRBJ1-2; D: TRBD1; size: .; V: TRBV27; DNA: TGTGCCAGCACCAGACTCGGACAGGGAGCTAACTATGGCTACACCTTC; CDR3: CASTRLGQGANYGYTF
J: TRBJ1-1; D: .; size: .; V: TRBV6-5; DNA: TGTGCCAGCAGTTTTTCGGACAACAGCGAAGCTTTCTTT; CDR3: CASSFSDNSEAFF
J: TRBJ1-5; D: TRBD1; size: .; V: TRBV2; DNA: TGTGCCAGCAGTGTAGGAGGGGGCGCTCGTCAGCCCCAGCATTTT; CDR3: CASSVGGGARQPQHF
J: TRBJ1-2; D: .; size: .; V: TRBV12-3/TRBV12-4; DNA: TGTGCCAGCAGCCCCCTTTTCGGCTATGGCTACACCTTC; CDR3: CASSPLFGYGYTF
J: TRBJ2-2; D: TRBD2; size: .; V: TRBV11-2; DNA: TGTGCCAGCAGCACGGGACTAGCGGGAGGGCCGCGTACCGGGGAGCTGTTTTTT; CDR3: CASSTGLAGGPRTGELFF
J: TRBJ1-5; D: .; size: .; V: TRBV3-1/TRBV3-2; DNA: TGTGCCAGCAGCCCCACTGGGGGCCACCAGCCCCAGCATTTT; CDR3: CASSPTGGHQPQHF
J: TRBJ1-6; D: .; size: .; V: TRBV21-1; DNA: TGTGCCAGCAGCGGGGGCGGGACAGGTAATTCACCCCTCCACTTT; CDR3: CASSGGGTGNSPLHF
J: TRBJ2-1; D: .; size: .; V: TRBV3-1/TRBV3-2; DNA: TGTGCCAGCAGCCAAGTACCGCTGCAGGGGTACAATGAGCAGTTCTTC; CDR3: CASSQVPLQGYNEQFF
J: TRBJ1-1; D: .; size: few; V: TRBV7-9; DNA: TGTGCCAGCAGCTTAGAGGGGGAAGCTTTCTTT; CDR3: CASSLEGEAFF
J: TRBJ2-5; D: TRBD1; size: .; V: TRBV11-2; DNA: TGTGCCAGTCTTTGGACAGGGTCAGAGACCCAGTACTTC; CDR3: CASLWTGSETQYF
J: TRBJ1-1; D: .; size: .; V: TRBV27; DNA: TGTGCCAGCAGTTGGGGGGTTTCGAACACTGAAGCTTTCTTT; CDR3: CASSWGVSNTEAFF
J: TRBJ2-7; D: TRBD2; size: .; V: TRBV6-1; DNA: TGTGCCAGCAGTGTAGCGGGAGGGCCCTACGAGCAGTACTTC; CDR3: CASSVAGGPYEQYF